This is a list of T cell receptor beta chains from one sample in a study of OX40 agonist ivuxolimab in advanced cancers. Some clones are missing from TCRdb's copy, which holds only in-frame ones; the method was immunoSEQ multiplex PCR. The profile covers about 48,000 clones, with about 83% appearing a single time and 1.2% taken by the ten largest. The sequenced sample was CD4+ or CD8+ T cells sorted from blood, obtained in a trial of the OX40 agonist ivuxolimab. These receptors originate from an adult with an advanced solid tumor such as melanoma, head and neck, liver or kidney cancer. Each CDR3 is given with its conserved first and last residue. Fields, in order: J gene, D gene, V gene, clone size, CDR3 protein, CDR3 DNA. A D gene is named only where the DNA matches it firmly. Not all rows give a size; the values are once, few, many and, for expanded clones, a class.

TRBJ1-2	.	TRBV5-8	.	CASSRNLNYGYTF	TGTGCCAGCAGCAGAAACCTTAACTATGGCTACACCTTC
TRBJ2-7	.	TRBV18	.	CASSPETGRYEQYF	TGTGCCAGCTCACCAGAGACGGGCAGGTACGAGCAGTACTTC
TRBJ2-5	TRBD2	TRBV5-1	.	CASSLRLAGGVQETQYF	TGCGCCAGCAGCTTAAGACTAGCGGGGGGCGTTCAAGAGACCCAGTACTTC
TRBJ2-3	.	TRBV4-2	.	CASSQDEGQMLDTQYF	TGTGCCAGCAGCCAAGATGAAGGACAAATGCTGGATACGCAGTATTTT
TRBJ2-5	.	TRBV18	.	CASSPTPQETQYF	TGTGCCAGCTCACCAACCCCGCAAGAGACCCAGTACTTC
TRBJ1-6	.	TRBV7-2	.	CASSPDSSSYNSPLHF	TGTGCCAGCAGCCCAGACAGCAGCTCCTATAATTCACCCCTCCACTTT
TRBJ1-1	.	TRBV19	.	CASSIYMNTEAFF	TGTGCCAGTAGTATTTACATGAACACTGAAGCTTTCTTT
TRBJ2-2	TRBD2	TRBV7-2	few	CASSLGRGIFNTGELFF	TGTGCCAGCAGCTTAGGGCGGGGGATCTTTAACACCGGGGAGCTGTTTTTT
TRBJ1-2	.	TRBV6-6	.	CASSLGGQDYGYTF	TGTGCCAGCAGTTTAGGGGGGCAGGACTATGGCTACACCTTC
TRBJ1-2	TRBD1	TRBV7-9	.	CASSLGTGVPSGYTF	TGTGCCAGCAGCTTGGGGACAGGGGTCCCCTCCGGCTACACCTTC
TRBJ2-7	TRBD1	TRBV28	once	CASRPTGLVGEQYF	TGTGCCAGCAGGCCGACAGGGCTGGTGGGCGAGCAGTACTTC
TRBJ2-2	.	TRBV2	.	CASRLAVLGTGELFF	TGTGCCAGCAGGCTCGCCGTCCTCGGCACCGGGGAGCTGTTTTTT
TRBJ2-5	TRBD1	TRBV5-4	.	CASSFPDRQETQYF	TGTGCCAGCAGCTTTCCGGACAGGCAAGAGACCCAGTACTTC
TRBJ2-3	.	TRBV21-1	.	CAGYSPDTQYF	TGTGCCGGCTACAGCCCAGATACGCAGTATTTT
TRBJ1-2	TRBD1	TRBV6-5	.	CASSSGGYGYTF	TGTGCCAGCAGTTCAGGGGGCTATGGCTACACCTTC
TRBJ2-3	.	TRBV2	.	CARGGVTDTQYF	TGTGCCAGGGGTGGGGTAACAGATACGCAGTATTTT
TRBJ2-3	TRBD1	TRBV4-1	.	CASSQDYVRTGISDTQYF	TGCGCCAGCAGCCAAGATTATGTGAGGACAGGGATATCGGATACGCAGTATTTT
TRBJ2-1	.	TRBV11-2	.	CASAPAGGYNEQFF	TGTGCCAGCGCCCCGGCAGGAGGTTACAATGAGCAGTTCTTC
TRBJ2-7	.	TRBV18	.	CASSPAVLDYEQYF	TGTGCCAGCTCACCAGCGGTCCTAGACTACGAGCAGTACTTC
TRBJ2-5	.	TRBV5-1	.	CASSLKSGLQETQYF	TGCGCCAGCAGCTTGAAGTCAGGGCTCCAAGAGACCCAGTACTTC
TRBJ2-7	TRBD2	TRBV30	.	CAWSWTSGAYEQYF	TGTGCCTGGAGCTGGACTAGCGGGGCATACGAGCAGTACTTC
TRBJ1-1	.	TRBV5-4	.	CASSQSGGASTFF	TGTGCCAGCAGCCAATCGGGTGGGGCGAGTACTTTCTTT
TRBJ1-1	.	TRBV10-3	.	CAISSRGRAGPLNTEAFF	TGTGCCATCAGTTCCCGGGGAAGGGCCGGACCTTTGAACACTGAAGCTTTCTTT
TRBJ2-5	.	TRBV9	.	CASSVGIKTETQYF	TGTGCCAGCAGCGTCGGGATAAAAACAGAGACCCAGTACTTC
TRBJ1-2	.	TRBV5-1	.	CASSLLVPGANYGYTF	TGCGCCAGCAGCTTACTTGTCCCAGGTGCTAACTATGGCTACACCTTC
TRBJ1-6	.	TRBV9	.	CASSVGLREWGSPLHF	TGTGCCAGCAGCGTAGGTCTCAGGGAATGGGGTTCACCCCTCCACTTT
TRBJ1-1	TRBD1	TRBV19	.	CASSARTGGTEAFF	TGTGCCAGTAGTGCCAGGACAGGGGGCACTGAAGCTTTCTTT
TRBJ2-3	TRBD2	TRBV5-1	.	CASSLGGLAGATDTQYF	TGCGCCAGCAGCTTGGGAGGACTAGCGGGGGCCACAGATACGCAGTATTTT